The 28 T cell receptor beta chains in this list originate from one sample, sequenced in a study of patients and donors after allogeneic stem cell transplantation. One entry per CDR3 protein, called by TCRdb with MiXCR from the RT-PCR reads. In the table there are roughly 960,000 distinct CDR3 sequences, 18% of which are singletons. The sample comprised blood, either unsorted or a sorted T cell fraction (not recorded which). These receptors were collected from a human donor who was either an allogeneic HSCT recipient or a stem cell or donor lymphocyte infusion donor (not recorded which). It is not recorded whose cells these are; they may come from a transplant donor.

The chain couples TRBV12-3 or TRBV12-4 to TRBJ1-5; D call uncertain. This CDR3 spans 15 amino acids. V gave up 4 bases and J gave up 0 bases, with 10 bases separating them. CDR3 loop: CASSYPGFSNQPQHF. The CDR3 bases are TGTGCCAGCAGTTATCCCGGCTTTAGCAATCAGCCCCAGCATTTT.

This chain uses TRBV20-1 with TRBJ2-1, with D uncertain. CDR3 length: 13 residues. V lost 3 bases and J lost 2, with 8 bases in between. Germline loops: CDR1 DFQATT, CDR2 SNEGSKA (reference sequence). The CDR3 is CSASAKTYNEQFF. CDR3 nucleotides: TGCAGTGCTAGCGCGAAAACCTACAATGAGCAGTTCTTC.

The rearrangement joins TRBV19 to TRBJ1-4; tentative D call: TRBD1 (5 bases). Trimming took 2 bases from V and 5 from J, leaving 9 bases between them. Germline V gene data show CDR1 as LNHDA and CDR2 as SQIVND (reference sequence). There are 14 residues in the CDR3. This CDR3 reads CASSIQGGNEKLFF. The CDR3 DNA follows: TGTGCCAGTAGTATACAGGGCGGGAATGAAAAACTGTTTTTT.

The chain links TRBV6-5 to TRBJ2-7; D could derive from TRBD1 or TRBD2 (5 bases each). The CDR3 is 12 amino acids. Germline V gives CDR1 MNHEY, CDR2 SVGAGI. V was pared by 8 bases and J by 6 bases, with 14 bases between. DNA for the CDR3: TGTGCCAGCCACCGGGACCAGGGCGAGCAGTACTTC. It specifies CASHRDQGEQYF.

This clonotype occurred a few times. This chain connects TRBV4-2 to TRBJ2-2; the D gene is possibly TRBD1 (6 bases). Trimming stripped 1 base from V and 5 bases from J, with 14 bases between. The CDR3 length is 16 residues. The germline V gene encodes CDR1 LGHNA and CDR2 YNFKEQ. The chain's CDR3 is CASSQGQQGHTGELFF. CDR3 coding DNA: TGTGCCAGCAGCCAAGGGCAACAGGGTCATACCGGGGAGCTGTTTTTT.

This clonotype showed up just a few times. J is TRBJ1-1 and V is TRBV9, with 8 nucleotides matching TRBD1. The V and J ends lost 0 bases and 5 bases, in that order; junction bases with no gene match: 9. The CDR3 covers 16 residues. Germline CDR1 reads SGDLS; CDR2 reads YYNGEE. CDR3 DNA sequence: TGTGCCAGCAGCGTAGGGCAGGGGGCCGGAGTGACTGAAGCTTTCTTT. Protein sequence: CASSVGQGAGVTEAFF.

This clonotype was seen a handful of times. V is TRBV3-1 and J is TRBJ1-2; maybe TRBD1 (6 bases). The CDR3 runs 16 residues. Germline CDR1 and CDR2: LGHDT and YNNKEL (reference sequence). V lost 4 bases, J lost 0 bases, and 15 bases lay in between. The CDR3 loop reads CASSPTGKTPNYGYTF. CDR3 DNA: TGTGCCAGCAGCCCCACAGGGAAAACCCCTAACTATGGCTACACCTTC.

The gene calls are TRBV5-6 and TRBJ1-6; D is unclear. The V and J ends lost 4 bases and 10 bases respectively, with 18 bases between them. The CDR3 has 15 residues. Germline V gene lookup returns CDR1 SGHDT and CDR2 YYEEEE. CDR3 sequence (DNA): TGTGCCAGCAGCCCGGCGGCAGATTTTCGATCACCCCTCCACTTT. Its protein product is CASSPAADFRSPLHF.

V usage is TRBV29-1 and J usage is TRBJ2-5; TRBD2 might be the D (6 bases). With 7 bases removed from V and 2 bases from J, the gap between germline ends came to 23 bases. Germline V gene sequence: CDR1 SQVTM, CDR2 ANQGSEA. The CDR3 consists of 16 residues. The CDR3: CSASRSGDPNQETQYF. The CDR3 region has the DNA TGCAGCGCTTCCCGGTCGGGGGACCCGAATCAAGAGACCCAGTACTTC.

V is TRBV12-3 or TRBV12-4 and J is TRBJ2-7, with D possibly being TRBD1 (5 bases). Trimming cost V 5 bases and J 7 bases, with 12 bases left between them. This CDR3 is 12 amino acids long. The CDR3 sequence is CASSDRRREQYF. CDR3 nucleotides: TGTGCCAGCAGTGACAGACGGCGGGAGCAGTACTTC.

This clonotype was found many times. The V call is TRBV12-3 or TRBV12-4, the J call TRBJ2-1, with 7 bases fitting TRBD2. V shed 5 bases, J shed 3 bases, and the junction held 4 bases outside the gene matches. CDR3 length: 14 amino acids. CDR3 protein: CASSPGTNYNEQFF. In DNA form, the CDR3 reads TGTGCCAGCAGTCCCGGGACTAACTACAATGAGCAGTTCTTC.

The DNA for the CDR3 is TGTGCCAGCACCGTGACAGGCTACACTGAAGCTTTCTTT. Protein product: CASTVTGYTEAFF. The chain couples TRBV6-1 to TRBJ1-1; maybe TRBD1 (6 bases). Germline CDR1 reads MNHNS; CDR2 reads SASEGT. This CDR3 has 13 amino acids. The V and J ends lost 7 bases and 3 bases respectively, with 12 bases between them.

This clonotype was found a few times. DNA of the CDR3: TGTGCCAGCAGCTCCTTGACAGGGGGTGTGTATACGCAGTATTTT. Its translation is CASSSLTGGVYTQYF. V usage is TRBV7-9 and J usage is TRBJ2-3; 9 positions match TRBD1. V lost 4 bases and J lost 7; bases outside the gene matches: 9. The germline CDR1 and CDR2 sequences are SEHNR and FQNEAQ (reference sequence). The CDR3 consists of 15 residues.

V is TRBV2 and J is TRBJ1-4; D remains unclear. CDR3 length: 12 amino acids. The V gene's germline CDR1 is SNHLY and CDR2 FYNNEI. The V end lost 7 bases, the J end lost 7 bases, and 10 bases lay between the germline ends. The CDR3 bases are TGTGCCAGCAACTCGGGCTTTGAAAAACTGTTTTTT. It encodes CASNSGFEKLFF.

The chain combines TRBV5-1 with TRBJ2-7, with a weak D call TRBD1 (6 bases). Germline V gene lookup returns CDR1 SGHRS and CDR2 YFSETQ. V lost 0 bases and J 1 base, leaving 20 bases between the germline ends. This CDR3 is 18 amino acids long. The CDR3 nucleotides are TGCGCCAGCAGCTTGGCCGGCAGGGGAATGAGTCGGTCCTACGAGCAGTACTTC. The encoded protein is CASSLAGRGMSRSYEQYF. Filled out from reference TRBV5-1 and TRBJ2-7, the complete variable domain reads KAGVTQTPRYLIKTRGQQVTLSCSPISGHRSVSWYQQTPGQGLQFLFEYFSETQRNKGNFPGRFSGRQFSNSRSEMNVSTLELGDSALYLCASSLAGRGMSRSYEQYFGPGTRLTVT.

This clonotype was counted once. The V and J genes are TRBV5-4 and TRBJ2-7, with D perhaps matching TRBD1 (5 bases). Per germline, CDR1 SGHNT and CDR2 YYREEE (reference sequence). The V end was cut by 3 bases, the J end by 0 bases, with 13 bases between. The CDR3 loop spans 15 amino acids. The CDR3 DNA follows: TGTGCCAGCAGCTCGCCCACAGGAAGCTCCTACGAGCAGTACTTC. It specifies CASSSPTGSSYEQYF.

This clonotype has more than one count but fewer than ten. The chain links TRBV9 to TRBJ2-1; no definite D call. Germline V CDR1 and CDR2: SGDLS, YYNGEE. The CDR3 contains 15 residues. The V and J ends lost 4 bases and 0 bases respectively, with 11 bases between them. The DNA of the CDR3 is TGTGCCAGCAGCCCAAAGGCGCGCTCCTACAATGAGCAGTTCTTC. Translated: CASSPKARSYNEQFF.

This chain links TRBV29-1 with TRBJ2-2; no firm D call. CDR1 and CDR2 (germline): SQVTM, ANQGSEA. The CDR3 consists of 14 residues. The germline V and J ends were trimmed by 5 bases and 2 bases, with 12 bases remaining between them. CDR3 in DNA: TGCAGCGTTCTCCCGACCCAAAACACCGGGGAGCTGTTTTTT. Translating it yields CSVLPTQNTGELFF.

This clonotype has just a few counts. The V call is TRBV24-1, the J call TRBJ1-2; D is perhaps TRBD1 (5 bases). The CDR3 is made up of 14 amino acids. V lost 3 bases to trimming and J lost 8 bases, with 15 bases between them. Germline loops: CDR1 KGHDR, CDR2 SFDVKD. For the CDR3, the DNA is TGTGCCACCAGTGATCCGTGGGGCCAGGGAGGCTACACCTTC. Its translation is CATSDPWGQGGYTF.

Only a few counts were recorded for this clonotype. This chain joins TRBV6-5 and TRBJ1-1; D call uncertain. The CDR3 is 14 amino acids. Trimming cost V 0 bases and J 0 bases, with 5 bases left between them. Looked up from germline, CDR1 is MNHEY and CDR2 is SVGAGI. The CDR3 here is CASSYSDLNTEAFF. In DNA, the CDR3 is TGTGCCAGCAGTTACTCGGACTTGAACACTGAAGCTTTCTTT.

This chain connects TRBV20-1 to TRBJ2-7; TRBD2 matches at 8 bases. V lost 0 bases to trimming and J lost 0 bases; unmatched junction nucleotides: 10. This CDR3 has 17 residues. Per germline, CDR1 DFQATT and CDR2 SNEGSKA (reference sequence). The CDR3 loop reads CSARDPISGTSSYEQYF. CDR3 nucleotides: TGCAGTGCTAGAGATCCCATCTCCGGGACTAGCTCCTACGAGCAGTACTTC.

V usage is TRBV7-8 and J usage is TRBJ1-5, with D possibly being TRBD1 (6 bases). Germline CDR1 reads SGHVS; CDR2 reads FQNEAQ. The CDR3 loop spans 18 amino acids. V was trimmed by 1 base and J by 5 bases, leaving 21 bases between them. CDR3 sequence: CASSLGLVWADSYQPQHF. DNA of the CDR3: TGTGCCAGCAGCTTAGGATTGGTTTGGGCGGACAGTTATCAGCCCCAGCATTTT.

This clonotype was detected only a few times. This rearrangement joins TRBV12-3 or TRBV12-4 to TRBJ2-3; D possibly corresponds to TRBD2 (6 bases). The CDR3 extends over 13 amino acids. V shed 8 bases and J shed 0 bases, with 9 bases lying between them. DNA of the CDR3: TGTGCCAGCGGAGGGCAGAGCACAGATACGCAGTATTTT. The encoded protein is CASGGQSTDTQYF.

CDR3 DNA sequence: TGTGCCAGCAGTTTATTGGGGTATGGCTACACCTTC. It yields the protein CASSLLGYGYTF. The chain links TRBV12-3 or TRBV12-4 to TRBJ1-2; D uncertain. Trimming removed 2 bases from V and 5 bases from J, with 6 bases in between. The CDR3 contains 12 residues.

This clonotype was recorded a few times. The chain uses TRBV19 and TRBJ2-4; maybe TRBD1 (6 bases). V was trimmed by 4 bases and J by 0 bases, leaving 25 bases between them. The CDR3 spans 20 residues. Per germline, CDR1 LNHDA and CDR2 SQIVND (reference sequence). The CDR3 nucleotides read TGTGCCAGTAGTAGCACTACCGGGACATTCCCTACGGCAGCCAAAAACATTCAGTACTTC. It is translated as CASSSTTGTFPTAAKNIQYF.

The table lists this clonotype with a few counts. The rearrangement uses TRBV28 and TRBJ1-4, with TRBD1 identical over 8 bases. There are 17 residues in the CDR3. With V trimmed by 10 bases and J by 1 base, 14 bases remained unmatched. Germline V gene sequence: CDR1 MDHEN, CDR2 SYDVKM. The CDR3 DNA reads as TGTGCCACCTCACTCCTGACAGGGGTAGAAACTAATGAAAAACTGTTTTTT. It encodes CATSLLTGVETNEKLFF.

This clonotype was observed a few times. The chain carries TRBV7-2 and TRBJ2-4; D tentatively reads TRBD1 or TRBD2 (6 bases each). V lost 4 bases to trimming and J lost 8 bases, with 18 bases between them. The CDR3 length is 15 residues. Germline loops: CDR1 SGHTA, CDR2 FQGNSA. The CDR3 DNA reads TGTGCCAGCAGCTCAACGACAGGAGGGTCCGACATTCAGTACTTC. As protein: CASSSTTGGSDIQYF.

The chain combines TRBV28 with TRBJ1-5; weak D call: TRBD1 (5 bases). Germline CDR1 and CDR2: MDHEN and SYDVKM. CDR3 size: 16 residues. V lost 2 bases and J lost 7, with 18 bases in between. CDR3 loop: CASSLDLRDSQQPQHF. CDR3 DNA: TGTGCCAGCAGTTTAGACCTCCGAGACAGTCAACAGCCCCAGCATTTT.